The present entry profiles one TCR beta chain with its context. Its antigen is currently unknown. V lost 5 bases, J lost 7 bases, and 6 bases stayed unmatched. The CDR3 runs 16 residues. Germline-derived CDR1 and CDR2 are SGHVS and FNYEAQ. The data stem from a study of T cell responses to AZD1222 COVID-19 vaccine. As for the study in general: Second-dose intervals near 4 or 12 weeks were combined.

The assay was immunoSEQ multiplex PCR, and TCRdb's table has in-frame clones only and misses some. The sample has over 150,000 clones, approximately 90% seen once. Whole-study results and caveats: Mostly white British, mostly female donors; authors suggested clonal diversity may be underestimated. Researchers took repertoire samples only after the peak T cell response had come.

The TCR comes from an adult in good health. V usage is TRBV7-6 and J usage is TRBJ2-1; the match to TRBD2 covers 15 bases. Material: peripheral blood, obtained on day 0 of AZD1222 vaccination. CDR3 sequence: CASSPGTSGGPNEQFF. The CDR3 nucleotides read TGTGCCAGCAGCCCAGGGACTAGCGGGGGGCCTAATGAGCAGTTCTTC.